The 26 T cell receptor beta chains below all came from one sample that was sequenced in a study of Graves' ophthalmopathy and Graves' hyperthyroidism. Using RNA transcripts, the TCR beta CDR3 regions were amplified. RT-PCR in the first round used HTBI primers; a second-round multiplex PCR followed. TCRdb itself ran the multiplex PCR reads through MiXCR, one entry per CDR3 protein. The sample has roughly 500,000 distinct CDR3 sequences; around 15% are singletons. Specimen: blood. The receptors stem from a woman in her thirties with Graves' ophthalmopathy.

At least ten counts were recorded for this clonotype. The rearrangement uses TRBV5-1 and TRBJ1-1; D not resolved. The CDR3 runs to 13 residues. Trimming pared 2 bases from V and 3 bases from J, leaving 8 bases between. The germline V gene encodes CDR1 SGHRS and CDR2 YFSETQ. The CDR3 nucleotides read TGCGCCAGCAGCTTCACAGCCTACACTGAAGCTTTCTTT. This encodes CASSFTAYTEAFF.

This chain links TRBV27 with TRBJ2-5, with a possible D match to TRBD2 (6 bases). The V gene's germline CDR1 is MNHEY and CDR2 SMNVEV (reference sequence). Trimming left V 3 bases short and J 0 bases short, with 11 bases between. The CDR3 is 15 residues long. The CDR3 spells CASSFSGNYQETQYF. The CDR3 DNA reads TGTGCCAGCAGTTTTAGCGGCAACTACCAAGAGACCCAGTACTTC.

Ten or more counts support this clonotype. This chain uses TRBV30 with TRBJ2-7; tentative D call: TRBD1 (5 bases). This CDR3 comprises 16 residues. V gave up 4 bases and J gave up 3 bases, with 22 bases separating them. Germline V gene lookup returns CDR1 GTSNPN and CDR2 SVGIG (reference sequence). Written as DNA, the CDR3 is TGTGCCTGGAAGAAGAGGACACCCTTGCCCGTCTACGAGCAGTACTTC. It specifies CAWKKRTPLPVYEQYF. Complete variable domain (other parts from reference TRBV30 and TRBJ2-7): SQTIHQWPATLVQPVGSPLSLECTVEGTSNPNLYWYRQAAGRGLQLLFYSVGIGQISSEVPQNLSASRPQDRQFILSSKKLLLSDSGFYLCAWKKRTPLPVYEQYFGPGTRLTVT.

Many counts were recorded for this clonotype. This chain uses TRBV20-1 with TRBJ1-5; D is possibly TRBD1 (6 bases). The CDR3 has 14 residues. Germline V gene lookup returns CDR1 DFQATT and CDR2 SNEGSKA (reference sequence). V was cut by 4 bases and J by 6 bases, with 16 bases left in between. The CDR3 coding sequence is TGCAGTGCTACCACGCCTTGGGGGCCTCAGCCCCAGCATTTT. It yields the protein CSATTPWGPQPQHF.

This clonotype was seen repeatedly, ten times or more. The gene calls are TRBV7-2 and TRBJ1-2; D unclear. Germline V gene data show CDR1 as SGHTA and CDR2 as FQGNSA. V dropped 5 bases and J dropped 0 bases, with 10 bases sitting between them. The CDR3 sequence is 14 residues long. In DNA form, the CDR3 reads TGTGCCAGCAGCCCTCTGGCAGCTAACTATGGCTACACCTTC. This sequence encodes CASSPLAANYGYTF. The full variable domain, with the rest looked up from reference TRBV7-2 and TRBJ1-2, is GAGVSQSPSNKVTEKGKDVELRCDPISGHTALYWYRQSLGQGLEFLIYFQGNSAPDKSGLPSDRFSAERTGGSVSTLTIQRTQQEDSAVYLCASSPLAANYGYTFGSGTRLTVV.

This clonotype was seen repeatedly, ten times or more. The chain couples TRBV11-2 to TRBJ2-5; D uncertain. V was clipped by 8 bases and J by 7 bases, with 14 bases between them. CDR1 is SGHAT, CDR2 FQNNGV, per germline. This CDR3 spans 12 amino acids. The DNA of the CDR3 is TGTGCCAGCCCCGGGCGACCCGGGACCCAGTACTTC. It translates to CASPGRPGTQYF.

V usage is TRBV18 and J usage is TRBJ1-1; D not certain. V was trimmed by 3 bases and J by 3 bases, leaving 8 bases between them. The CDR3 spans 13 residues. The germline V gene has CDR1 KGHSH and CDR2 LQKENI. CDR3 loop: CASSPNGDTEAFF. The CDR3 nucleotides are TGTGCCAGCTCACCTAACGGTGACACTGAAGCTTTCTTT. The full variable domain, its missing parts supplied by reference TRBV18 and TRBJ1-1, is NAGVMQNPRHLVRRRGQEARLRCSPMKGHSHVYWYRQLPEEGLKFMVYLQKENIIDESGMPKERFSAEFPKEGPSILRIQQVVRGDSAAYFCASSPNGDTEAFFGQGTRLTVV.

The chain joins TRBV6-1 to TRBJ2-7; 7 bases agree with TRBD2. The CDR3 sequence is 13 residues long. CDR1 is MNHNS, CDR2 SASEGT, per germline. The trim removed 8 bases at V and 3 bases at J, leaving 7 bases unmatched. CDR3 amino acids: CASGPGLLYEQYF. In nucleotides, the CDR3 is TGTGCCAGCGGGCCGGGACTACTCTACGAGCAGTACTTC.

Note on this clonotype: The junction does not match germline at one end; this may be a read error. The V and J genes are TRBV5-1 and TRBJ1-5; 7 nucleotides align to TRBD1. Germline CDR1 SGHRS, CDR2 YFSETQ. CDR3 length: 14 residues. The CDR3 region is CTSSLGQGNQPQHF. DNA of the CDR3: TGCACCAGCAGCCTCGGACAGGGCAATCAGCCCCAGCATTTT.

This clonotype was found many times. V gene TRBV27 combines with J gene TRBJ2-7; 8 nucleotides align to TRBD2. Per germline, CDR1 MNHEY and CDR2 SMNVEV (reference sequence). The CDR3 runs 15 residues. The J segment lost 3 bases and the V segment lost 4 bases, leaving 8 bases of the junction unmatched. The CDR3 is CASSSTPGGSYEQYF. The CDR3 nucleotides are TGTGCCAGCAGTTCCACTCCGGGGGGGAGCTACGAGCAGTACTTC.

There are many counts of this clonotype. The J gene is TRBJ1-2, the V gene TRBV7-9, with D tentatively TRBD1 (6 bases). Germline-derived CDR1 and CDR2 are SEHNR and FQNEAQ (reference sequence). The V end was cut by 2 bases, the J end by 6 bases, with 13 bases between. This CDR3 has 14 residues. The CDR3 coding sequence is TGTGCCAGCAGCTTATGGAAACAGGGAGATGGCTACACCTTC. This codes for CASSLWKQGDGYTF. The entire variable domain, with the rest obtained from reference TRBV7-9 and TRBJ1-2, is as follows: DTGVSQNPRHKITKRGQNVTFRCDPISEHNRLYWYRQTLGQGPEFLTYFQNEAQLEKSRLLSDRFSAERPKGSFSTLEIQRTEQGDSAMYLCASSLWKQGDGYTFGSGTRLTVV.

This clonotype has just a few counts. The CDR3 does not close with the conserved phenylalanine or tryptophan, likely indicating a read error. No DNA is shown, since the ends of the CDR3 on it are uncertain; the CDR3 is the one TCRdb lists. The chain couples TRBV9 to TRBJ2-7; TRBD1 is the table's D call and was not checked against the DNA. A total of 11 residues make up the CDR3, ends included. Germline CDR1 reads SGDLS; CDR2 reads YYNGEE. CDR3 sequence: CASSAPGTGLS.

This clonotype was picked up many times. This chain links TRBV7-9 with TRBJ1-1; TRBD1 matches 9 bases. Germline CDR1 reads SEHNR; CDR2 reads FQNEAQ (reference sequence). CDR3 length: 13 amino acids. J was trimmed by 5 bases and V by 7 bases; bases with no gene match: 5. The CDR3 nucleotides are TGTGCCAGCACCCGGACAGGGGAGACTGAAGCTTTCTTT. The encoded protein is CASTRTGETEAFF.

As for this clonotype: A read error may explain this, as a much larger clone is one base away. V and J are TRBV28 and TRBJ1-5, with D perhaps matching TRBD1 (6 bases). CDR3 length: 14 residues. The germline V gene encodes CDR1 MDHEN and CDR2 SYDVKM. For the CDR3, the DNA is TGTGTCAGCAGGCTCCAGGGGCGAAGTCAGCCCCAGCATTTT. Translation: CVSRLQGRSQPQHF.

This chain joins TRBV7-2 and TRBJ2-5, with 13 bases fitting TRBD2. The CDR3 is made up of 16 amino acids. CDR1 SGHTA and CDR2 FQGNSA come from the germline V gene. The V segment lost 5 bases and the J segment 6 bases; nucleotides outside the gene matches: 9. In nucleotides, the CDR3 is TGTGCCAGCAGCGTAGGACTAGCGGGAGAAGGAAAGACCCAGTACTTC. The encoded protein is CASSVGLAGEGKTQYF.

In this sample, this clonotype turned up many times. This chain joins TRBV6-5 and TRBJ2-5; 11 bases map to TRBD1. CDR1 MNHEY and CDR2 SVGAGI come from the germline V gene. V shed 2 bases and J 4 bases; nucleotides not matched to a gene: 3. The CDR3 is made up of 15 amino acids. This CDR3 is CASSYSGTGGETQYF. In DNA, the CDR3 is TGTGCCAGCAGTTACAGCGGGACAGGGGGAGAGACCCAGTACTTC.

This clonotype was seen repeatedly, ten times or more. CDR3 loop: CASRVGGVVNQPQHF. Written as DNA, the CDR3 is TGTGCCAGCAGAGTGGGAGGGGTTGTCAATCAGCCCCAGCATTTT. This rearrangement joins TRBV28 to TRBJ1-5; possibly TRBD1 for D (5 bases). Germline V gene sequence: CDR1 MDHEN, CDR2 SYDVKM. V lost 6 bases and J 3 bases, leaving 15 bases between the germline ends. The CDR3 extends over 15 amino acids.

In its sample, this clonotype was seen many times. The chain employs TRBV24-1 and TRBJ2-7; D not resolved. The V gene lost 3 bases and the J gene lost 0 bases, with 5 bases spanning the gap. The CDR3 length is 13 residues. Germline-derived CDR1 and CDR2 are KGHDR and SFDVKD. For the CDR3, the DNA is TGTGCCACCAGTGATGGTAGCTCCTACGAGCAGTACTTC. Translated: CATSDGSSYEQYF.

The CDR3 bases are TGTGCCAGCTCACCCGACGATGGGTTAATAAGCCAAGAGACCCAGTACTTC. This encodes CASSPDDGLISQETQYF. The chain couples TRBV18 to TRBJ2-5; D gene ambiguous. The CDR3 length is 17 residues. Germline V gene data show CDR1 as KGHSH and CDR2 as LQKENI. Trimming removed 3 bases at V and 1 base at J, with 18 bases between.

This clonotype was detected ten times or more. This chain uses TRBV6-1 with TRBJ1-1, with 7 bases fitting TRBD1. CDR1 and CDR2 from the germline V gene are MNHNS and SASEGT. The CDR3 is 15 amino acids. J lost 3 bases, V lost 5 bases, and 9 bases had no gene match. This CDR3 is CASSPPGGGHTEAFF. Written as DNA, the CDR3 is TGTGCCAGCAGTCCGCCGGGAGGGGGCCACACTGAAGCTTTCTTT.

The chain carries TRBV20-1 and TRBJ2-5, with D perhaps given as TRBD1 or TRBD2 (6 bases each). V was clipped by 7 bases and J by 3 bases, with 12 bases between them. From germline, CDR1 is DFQATT and CDR2 SNEGSKA (reference sequence). The CDR3 spans 12 residues. CDR3 sequence (DNA): TGCAGTGGGGCGGGACACGAAGAGACCCAGTACTTC. It specifies CSGAGHEETQYF.

The genes are TRBV5-1 and TRBJ1-1; possible D gene TRBD1, 5 bases. This CDR3 is 14 amino acids long. Germline CDR1 SGHRS, CDR2 YFSETQ. V lost 3 bases and J lost 4, with 13 bases in between. This chain's CDR3 is CASSSRGGTTEAFF. The CDR3 DNA reads TGCGCCAGCAGCTCCCGTGGGGGGACCACTGAAGCTTTCTTT.

This clonotype was observed at least ten times. The CDR3 protein is CASSLDRPLGGTYYEQYF. The CDR3 coding sequence is TGTGCCAGCAGCTTAGATCGGCCCCTTGGGGGTACATACTACGAGCAGTACTTC. V usage is TRBV11-2 and J usage is TRBJ2-7; the D call may be TRBD1 or TRBD2 (5 bases each). This CDR3 has 18 residues. CDR1 and CDR2 from the germline V gene are SGHAT and FQNNGV. V was shortened by 0 bases and J by 3 bases, with 21 bases between the two germline ends.

The chain carries TRBV5-1 and TRBJ2-7, with no clear D. Trimming took 0 bases from V and 1 from J, leaving 11 bases between them. Germline V lookup: CDR1 SGHRS, CDR2 YFSETQ. The CDR3 extends over 15 amino acids. As DNA, the CDR3 is TGCGCCAGCAGCTTGGATCTCGGAGCTTCCTACGAGCAGTACTTC. Amino acids: CASSLDLGASYEQYF.

The V call is TRBV4-1, the J call TRBJ1-5; a weak D match, TRBD1 (6 bases). The CDR3 consists of 15 residues. The V gene's germline CDR1 is MGHRA and CDR2 YSYEKL. The V and J ends lost 3 bases and 1 base respectively, with 10 bases between them. As DNA, the CDR3 is TGCGCCAGCAGCCACACAGGGTTGAGCAATCAGCCCCAGCATTTT. It yields the protein CASSHTGLSNQPQHF.

The sample holds a few counts of this clonotype. The chain is built from TRBV6-1 and TRBJ1-1; tentative D call: TRBD1 (5 bases). V was clipped by 4 bases and J by 4 bases, with 13 bases between them. The CDR3 spans 14 residues. CDR1 is MNHNS, CDR2 SASEGT, per germline. Here the CDR3 DNA reads TGTGCCAGCAGTGGCTGGGGGGGGAGCACTGAAGCTTTCTTT. Translating it yields CASSGWGGSTEAFF.